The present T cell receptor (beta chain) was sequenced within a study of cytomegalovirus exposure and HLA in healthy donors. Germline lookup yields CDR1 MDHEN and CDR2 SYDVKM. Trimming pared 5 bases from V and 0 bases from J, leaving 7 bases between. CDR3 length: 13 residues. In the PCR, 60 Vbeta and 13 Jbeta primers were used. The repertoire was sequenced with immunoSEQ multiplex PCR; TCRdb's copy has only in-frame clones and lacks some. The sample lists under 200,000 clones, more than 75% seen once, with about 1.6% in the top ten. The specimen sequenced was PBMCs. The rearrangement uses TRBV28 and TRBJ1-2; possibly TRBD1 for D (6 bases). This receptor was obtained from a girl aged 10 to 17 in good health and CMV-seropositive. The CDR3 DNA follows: TGTGCCAGCAGTGGGACATCTAACTATGGCTACACCTTC. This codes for CASSGTSNYGYTF.